This TCR beta chain originates from a study of blood T cell repertoires in COVID-19. Overall study context: From the United States, Italy and Spain came samples of acute and convalescent COVID-19. Nucleic acid was either cDNA or gDNA, and it came from T cells, B-cell-depleted T cells, or PBMCs.

This clone is a singleton in its sample. The CDR3 consists of 12 residues. The J segment lost 5 bases and the V segment lost 4 bases, leaving 3 bases of the junction unmatched. Germline V gene data show CDR1 as SGHRS and CDR2 as YFSETQ. Assay used: immunoSEQ multiplex PCR; TCRdb lists only in-frame clones, some missing. This table has about 190,000 clones, around nine tenths appearing once. The TCR sequence derives from a man in his forties or fifties with acute or convalescent COVID-19. Sequenced sample: peripheral blood. This sequence joins TRBV5-1 and TRBJ2-7; 7 nucleotides line up with TRBD1. The CDR3 coding sequence is TGCGCCAGCAGCGATGACAGGGACGAGCAGTACTTC. Translating gives CASSDDRDEQYF.